This T cell receptor (beta chain) was recovered during a study of breast tumors, draining lymph nodes, adjacent tissues. Study-level findings and limits: Data only fit, rather than demonstrated, lymph node origin of most tumor T cells. Compared with basal-like, luminal-like tumors shared significantly more repertoire with nontumor tissue.

The germline gives CDR1 SGHRS, CDR2 YFSETQ. This CDR3 comprises 14 residues. Trimming left V 0 bases short and J 4 bases short, with 9 bases between. This clonotype was seen repeatedly, ten times or more. Its specificity is not known. TCRdb reprocessed the multiplex PCR reads with MiXCR, giving one entry per CDR3 protein. The table includes tens of thousands of distinct CDR3 sequences, about 70% detected once. This TCR was recovered from a female donor with breast cancer. Some clones in this sample may be carry-over from other donors' samples. The sequenced material came from tumor-adjacent breast tissue. The chain employs TRBV5-1 and TRBJ2-3; D may be TRBD1 (5 bases). The chain's CDR3 is CASSLEGRADTQYF. The CDR3 DNA follows: TGCGCCAGCAGCTTGGAGGGCAGGGCAGATACGCAGTATTTT.